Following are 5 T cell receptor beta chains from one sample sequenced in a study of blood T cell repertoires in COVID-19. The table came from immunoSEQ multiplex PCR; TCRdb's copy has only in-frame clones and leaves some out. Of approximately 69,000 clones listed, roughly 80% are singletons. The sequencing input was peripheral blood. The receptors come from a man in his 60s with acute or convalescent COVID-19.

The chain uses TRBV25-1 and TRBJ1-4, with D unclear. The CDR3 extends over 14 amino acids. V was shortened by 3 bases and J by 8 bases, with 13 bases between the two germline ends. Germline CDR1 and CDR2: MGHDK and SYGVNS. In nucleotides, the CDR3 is TGTGCCAGCAGTGAGCAGACGAGCGGAGAAAAACTGTTTTTT. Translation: CASSEQTSGEKLFF.

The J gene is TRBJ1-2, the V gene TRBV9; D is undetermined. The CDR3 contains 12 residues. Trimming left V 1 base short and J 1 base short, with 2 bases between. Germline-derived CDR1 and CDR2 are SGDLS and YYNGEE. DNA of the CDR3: TGTGCCAGCAGCGTACTTAACTATGGCTACACCTTC. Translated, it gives CASSVLNYGYTF.

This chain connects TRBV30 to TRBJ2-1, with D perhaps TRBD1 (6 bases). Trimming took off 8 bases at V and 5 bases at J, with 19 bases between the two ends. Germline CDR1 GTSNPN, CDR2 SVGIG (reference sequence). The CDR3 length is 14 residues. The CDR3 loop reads CAPQPGEVDNEQFF. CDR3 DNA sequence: TGTGCCCCGCAACCAGGGGAAGTGGACAATGAGCAGTTCTTC.

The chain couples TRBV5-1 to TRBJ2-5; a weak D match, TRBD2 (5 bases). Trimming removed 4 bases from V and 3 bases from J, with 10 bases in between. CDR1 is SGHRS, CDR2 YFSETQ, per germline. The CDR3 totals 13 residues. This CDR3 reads CASSEGREETQYF. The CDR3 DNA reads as TGCGCCAGCAGCGAGGGCCGAGAAGAGACCCAGTACTTC.

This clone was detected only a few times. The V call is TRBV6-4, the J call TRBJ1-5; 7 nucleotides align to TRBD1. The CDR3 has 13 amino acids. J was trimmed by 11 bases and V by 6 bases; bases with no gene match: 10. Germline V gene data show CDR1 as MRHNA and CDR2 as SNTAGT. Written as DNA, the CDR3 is TGTGCCAGCAGCTCACAGGGGACCCCGGCCCAGCATTTT. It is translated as CASSSQGTPAQHF.